The 18 T cell receptor beta chains below come from one sample, sequenced in a study of OX40 agonist ivuxolimab in advanced cancers. The data were produced by immunoSEQ multiplex PCR, yet TCRdb's version contains in-frame clones alone and is incomplete. The sample gives 75,000 to 95,000 clones, under 95% of which show up once; approximately 10% is in the top ten. The sample here was CD4+ or CD8+ T cells sorted from blood, taken in a trial of the OX40 agonist ivuxolimab. These receptors were taken from an adult with an advanced solid tumor such as melanoma, head and neck, liver or kidney cancer.

This sequence joins TRBV6-1 and TRBJ2-1, with D perhaps matching TRBD1 or TRBD2 (5 bases each). The CDR3 extends over 16 amino acids. Per germline, CDR1 MNHNS and CDR2 SASEGT. Trimming removed 0 bases at V and 0 bases at J, with 9 bases between. The CDR3 bases are TGTGCCAGCAGTGAAGCATGGGACCCCTCCTACAATGAGCAGTTCTTC. As protein: CASSEAWDPSYNEQFF.

CDR3 bases: TGTGCCAGCAGCTTCGGGACTAGCACTAGCACAGATACGCAGTATTTT. It is translated as CASSFGTSTSTDTQYF. J is TRBJ2-3 and V is TRBV5-6, with TRBD2 matching over 9 bases. This CDR3 region has 16 residues. Germline CDR1 and CDR2: SGHDT and YYEEEE. J lost 0 bases, V lost 2 bases, and 4 bases had no gene match.

The gene calls are TRBV6-1 and TRBJ2-3; 7 bases map to TRBD2. This CDR3 has 15 residues. V lost 4 bases and J lost 2; bases outside the gene matches: 6. Germline lookup yields CDR1 MNHNS and CDR2 SASEGT. The CDR3 DNA is TGTGCCAGCAGTGCAGCTAGCGGAACCACAGATACGCAGTATTTT. Its protein product is CASSAASGTTDTQYF.

By sample fraction, this clone is medium-sized. This chain connects TRBV4-1 to TRBJ2-7; 8 bases are a match to TRBD2. The length of the CDR3 is 17 residues. Germline V gene data show CDR1 as MGHRA and CDR2 as YSYEKL. With V trimmed by 0 bases and J by 4 bases, 11 bases remained unmatched. The CDR3 sequence: CASSQENSGTIFYEQYF. CDR3 DNA sequence: TGCGCCAGCAGCCAAGAGAATAGCGGGACGATTTTTTACGAGCAGTACTTC.

The chain has TRBV6-4 and TRBJ2-1; 12 bases match TRBD1. Per germline, CDR1 MRHNA and CDR2 SNTAGT. After removal of 6 bases from V and 8 bases from J, the junction contained 8 bases not matched to a gene. This CDR3 has 15 amino acids. This CDR3 is CASRLGQGAGHEQFF. In DNA, the CDR3 is TGTGCCAGCAGACTGGGACAGGGGGCTGGTCATGAGCAGTTCTTC.

The chain has TRBV7-9 and TRBJ2-7; D possibly corresponds to TRBD1 (6 bases). V was shortened by 6 bases and J by 6 bases, with 21 bases between the two germline ends. Germline V gene sequence: CDR1 SEHNR, CDR2 FQNEAQ (reference sequence). The CDR3 runs to 15 residues. The DNA of the CDR3 is TGTGCCAGCAGATCAACCCGCGGCAGGGGCGGCGAGCAGTACTTC. Protein sequence: CASRSTRGRGGEQYF.

The count of this clone is one. This rearrangement joins TRBV6-1 to TRBJ2-3, with D possibly matching TRBD2 (7 bases). The CDR3 loop spans 14 amino acids. Trimming removed 7 bases at V and 0 bases at J, with 11 bases between. From germline, CDR1 is MNHNS and CDR2 SASEGT. The CDR3 here is CASIEGGSTDTQYF. CDR3 DNA: TGTGCCAGCATAGAGGGGGGGAGCACAGATACGCAGTATTTT.

The rearrangement joins TRBV9 to TRBJ2-2; tentative D call: TRBD2 (5 bases). The V gene's germline CDR1 is SGDLS and CDR2 YYNGEE. Trimming took off 0 bases at V and 6 bases at J, with 6 bases between the two ends. The CDR3 consists of 13 residues. The CDR3 reads CASSVDGAGELFF. The CDR3 DNA is TGTGCCAGCAGCGTAGACGGGGCCGGGGAGCTGTTTTTT.

This clone was observed at least ten times. V gene TRBV10-3 combines with J gene TRBJ2-7; 10 nucleotides align to TRBD2. The CDR3 runs 15 residues. The junction had 3 bases not matched to a gene; V was cut back by 3 bases and J by 1 base. Germline CDR1 ENHRY, CDR2 SYGVKD. In DNA, the CDR3 is TGTGCCATCAGTGACTTAGCGGGGGGATCCTACGAGCAGTACTTC. It translates to CAISDLAGGSYEQYF.

The V gene is TRBV6-6, the J gene TRBJ1-6, with TRBD1 matching over 7 bases. The junction had 4 bases not matched to a gene; V was cut back by 5 bases and J by 0 bases. This CDR3 spans 16 amino acids. Germline V gives CDR1 MNHNY, CDR2 SVGAGI (reference sequence). CDR3 sequence reads: CASSKGQPSYNSPLHF. Written as DNA, the CDR3 is TGTGCCAGCAGTAAGGGACAGCCCTCCTATAATTCACCCCTCCACTTT.

The rearrangement links TRBV19 to TRBJ1-6, with D possibly matching TRBD1 (6 bases). The CDR3 contains 13 residues. From germline, CDR1 is LNHDA and CDR2 SQIVND (reference sequence). The V gene lost 4 bases and the J gene lost 9 bases, with 10 bases spanning the gap. DNA of the CDR3: TGTGCCAGTAGTACACAGGGTATTTCACCCCTCCACTTT. As protein: CASSTQGISPLHF. Based on the CDR3 plus reference TRBV19 and TRBJ1-6, the full variable domain is DGGITQSPKYLFRKEGQNVTLSCEQNLNHDAMYWYRQDPGQGLRLIYYSQIVNDFQKGDIAEGYSVSREKKESFPLTVTSAQKNPTAFYLCASSTQGISPLHFGNGTRLTVT.

V gene TRBV7-8 combines with J gene TRBJ2-5, with D perhaps TRBD1 (8 bases). The CDR3 runs 17 residues. With 8 bases removed from V and 5 bases from J, the gap between germline ends came to 27 bases. CDR1 SGHVS and CDR2 FQNEAQ come from the germline V gene. The CDR3 loop is CASVPGQVLLASETQYF. The CDR3 DNA reads TGTGCCAGCGTGCCGGGACAGGTGCTACTAGCGAGTGAGACCCAGTACTTC.

The chain is built from TRBV4-1 and TRBJ1-1; possibly TRBD1 for D (5 bases). The CDR3 contains 17 residues. V lost 4 bases and J 0 bases, leaving 18 bases between the germline ends. The germline V gene has CDR1 MGHRA and CDR2 YSYEKL. CDR3 amino acids: CASSLEKGAEMNTEAFF. CDR3 in DNA: TGCGCCAGCAGCCTTGAGAAAGGGGCGGAGATGAACACTGAAGCTTTCTTT.

The V call is TRBV5-6, the J call TRBJ2-3; 8 bases are a match to TRBD2. CDR1 is SGHDT, CDR2 YYEEEE, per germline. The V and J ends lost 4 bases and 4 bases, in that order; junction bases with no gene match: 5. The CDR3 sequence is 14 residues long. CDR3 bases: TGTGCCAGCAGCCTCGGGGGACTAGCAGATACGCAGTATTTT. This translates into CASSLGGLADTQYF.

This clone was recorded only once. This chain uses TRBV7-8 with TRBJ2-3; 10 nucleotides agree with TRBD2. CDR1 SGHVS and CDR2 FQNEAQ come from the germline V gene. CDR3 length: 17 residues. The ends lost 3 bases at V and 5 bases at J; junction bases unmatched: 11. As DNA, the CDR3 is TGTGCCAGCAGCTTTCGAGAGCTAGCGGGGGCCCAAGATACGCAGTATTTT. Translated: CASSFRELAGAQDTQYF.

The V gene is TRBV4-3, the J gene TRBJ1-6; a possible D gene is TRBD1 (5 bases). Germline CDR1 is LGHNA and CDR2 is YSLEER. V gave up 4 bases and J gave up 10 bases, with 23 bases separating them. CDR3 length: 17 residues. Here the CDR3 reads CASSRSWQGEERSPLHF. The CDR3 bases are TGCGCCAGCAGCCGTTCGTGGCAGGGAGAGGAAAGATCACCCCTCCACTTT.

The chain links TRBV10-1 to TRBJ2-3; D gene uncertain. This CDR3 is 13 amino acids long. Germline assignment: CDR1 WNHNN and CDR2 SYGVQD (reference sequence). Trimming shortened V by 2 bases and J by 2 bases, and 5 bases separated the two germline ends. The CDR3 reads CASSEEITDTQYF. CDR3 DNA sequence: TGCGCCAGCAGTGAGGAGATCACAGATACGCAGTATTTT.

The J gene is TRBJ1-5, the V gene TRBV10-3, with TRBD1 identical over 10 bases. CDR3 length equals 14 residues. The germline gives CDR1 ENHRY, CDR2 SYGVKD. V lost 6 bases and J lost 6; bases outside the gene matches: 5. The CDR3 reads CAISRQGASQPQHF. The CDR3 DNA sequence: TGTGCCATCAGCAGACAGGGGGCGAGTCAGCCCCAGCATTTT.